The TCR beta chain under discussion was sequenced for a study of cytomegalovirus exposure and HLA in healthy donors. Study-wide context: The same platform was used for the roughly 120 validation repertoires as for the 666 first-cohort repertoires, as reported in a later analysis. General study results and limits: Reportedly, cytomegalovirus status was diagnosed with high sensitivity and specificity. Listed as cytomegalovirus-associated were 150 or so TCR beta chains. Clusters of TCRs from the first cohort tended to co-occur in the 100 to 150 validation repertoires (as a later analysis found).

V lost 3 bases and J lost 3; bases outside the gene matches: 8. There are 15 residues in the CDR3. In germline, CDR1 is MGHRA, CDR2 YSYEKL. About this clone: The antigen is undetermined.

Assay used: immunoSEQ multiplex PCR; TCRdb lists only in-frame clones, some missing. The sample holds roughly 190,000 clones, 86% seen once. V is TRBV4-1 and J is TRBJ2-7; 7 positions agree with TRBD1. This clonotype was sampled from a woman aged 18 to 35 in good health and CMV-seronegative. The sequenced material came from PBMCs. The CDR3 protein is CASSHDPGQSYEQYF. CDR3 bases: TGCGCCAGCAGCCATGATCCGGGACAGAGCTACGAGCAGTACTTC.